A selection of T cell receptor beta chains follows, all from one sample in a study of T cell responses to AZD1222 COVID-19 vaccine. Sequencing was performed with immunoSEQ multiplex PCR; in TCRdb, only in-frame clones are kept and a portion is missing. Of approximately 100,000 clones listed, about 89% are singletons. The material was peripheral blood, obtained 28 days after the second AZD1222 dose. These receptor sequences come from an adult who received the AZD1222 COVID-19 vaccine. Each CDR3 is given with its conserved first and last residue. Fields, in order: D gene, clone size, V gene, J gene, CDR3 protein, CDR3 DNA. The D gene is left open where the match is weak. Clone sizes are given selectively: once, few, many, or a class where the clone is expanded.

d_call: TRBD2; clone_size: .; v_call: TRBV5-1; j_call: TRBJ2-3; cdr3_aa: CASSLAGGGTGADTQYF; cdr3_nt: TGCGCCAGCAGCTTGGCTGGCGGGGGGACCGGGGCAGATACGCAGTATTTT
d_call: TRBD2; clone_size: .; v_call: TRBV25-1; j_call: TRBJ2-5; cdr3_aa: CASSELRGGETQYF; cdr3_nt: TGTGCCAGCAGTGAATTGCGGGGGGGGGAGACCCAGTACTTC
d_call: TRBD2; clone_size: .; v_call: TRBV7-2; j_call: TRBJ2-3; cdr3_aa: CASSLGSGGGPTDTQYF; cdr3_nt: TGTGCCAGCAGCTTAGGAAGCGGGGGGGGACCCACAGATACGCAGTATTTT
d_call: .; clone_size: .; v_call: TRBV4-1; j_call: TRBJ1-5; cdr3_aa: CASSQDPRSDQPQHF; cdr3_nt: TGCGCCAGCAGCCAAGATCCCAGGTCGGATCAGCCCCAGCATTTT
d_call: .; clone_size: .; v_call: TRBV5-8; j_call: TRBJ1-1; cdr3_aa: CASWETANTEAFF; cdr3_nt: TGTGCCAGTTGGGAGACGGCGAACACTGAAGCTTTCTTT
d_call: .; clone_size: once; v_call: TRBV7-9; j_call: TRBJ1-3; cdr3_aa: CASSNTGLANTIYF; cdr3_nt: TGTGCCAGCAGCAACACCGGCCTGGCAAACACCATATATTTT
d_call: .; clone_size: .; v_call: TRBV7-2; j_call: TRBJ1-5; cdr3_aa: CASSSGTTYQPQHF; cdr3_nt: TGTGCCAGCAGTTCCGGGACAACTTATCAGCCCCAGCATTTT
d_call: TRBD1; clone_size: .; v_call: TRBV6-5; j_call: TRBJ1-2; cdr3_aa: CASRQGADGYTF; cdr3_nt: TGTGCCAGTAGACAGGGGGCGGATGGCTACACCTTC
d_call: TRBD1; clone_size: .; v_call: TRBV18; j_call: TRBJ1-1; cdr3_aa: CASSPQGGETEAFF; cdr3_nt: TGTGCCAGCTCACCCCAGGGGGGAGAGACTGAAGCTTTCTTT
d_call: .; clone_size: .; v_call: TRBV15; j_call: TRBJ2-2; cdr3_aa: CATSRAGNPNTGELFF; cdr3_nt: TGTGCCACCAGCAGAGCGGGCAACCCGAACACCGGGGAGCTGTTTTTT
d_call: TRBD2; clone_size: .; v_call: TRBV25-1; j_call: TRBJ2-1; cdr3_aa: CASSKPGLGHNEQFF; cdr3_nt: TGTGCCAGCAGTAAGCCGGGACTAGGTCACAATGAGCAGTTCTTC
d_call: TRBD1; clone_size: .; v_call: TRBV7-9; j_call: TRBJ2-5; cdr3_aa: CASSRDRGQETQYF; cdr3_nt: TGTGCCAGCAGCCGGGACAGGGGACAAGAGACCCAGTACTTC
d_call: .; clone_size: once; v_call: TRBV2; j_call: TRBJ1-5; cdr3_aa: CASGYSHSNQPQHF; cdr3_nt: TGTGCCAGCGGGTACAGCCATAGCAATCAGCCCCAGCATTTT
d_call: TRBD1; clone_size: .; v_call: TRBV10-3; j_call: TRBJ2-7; cdr3_aa: CAIRGQGGDEQYF; cdr3_nt: TGTGCCATCAGGGGACAGGGTGGAGACGAGCAGTACTTC
d_call: .; clone_size: .; v_call: TRBV5-8; j_call: TRBJ2-2; cdr3_aa: CASSLMRLFF; cdr3_nt: TGTGCCAGCAGCCTAATGAGACTGTTTTTT
d_call: .; clone_size: .; v_call: TRBV7-8; j_call: TRBJ1-6; cdr3_aa: CASSLNALGAAAPLHF; cdr3_nt: TGTGCCAGCAGCTTAAACGCCCTCGGAGCTGCTGCACCCCTCCACTTT
d_call: .; clone_size: .; v_call: TRBV18; j_call: TRBJ1-5; cdr3_aa: CASSPPSEQPQHF; cdr3_nt: TGTGCCAGCTCACCACCGTCGGAGCAGCCCCAGCATTTT
d_call: .; clone_size: .; v_call: TRBV29-1; j_call: TRBJ1-5; cdr3_aa: CSVGEGQPQHF; cdr3_nt: TGCAGCGTAGGGGAAGGTCAGCCCCAGCATTTT
d_call: .; clone_size: .; v_call: TRBV4-1; j_call: TRBJ1-4; cdr3_aa: CASSQDPGAEKLFF; cdr3_nt: TGCGCCAGCAGCCAAGATCCAGGGGCTGAAAAACTGTTTTTT
d_call: .; clone_size: .; v_call: TRBV6-5; j_call: TRBJ1-1; cdr3_aa: CASTPARGLNTEAFF; cdr3_nt: TGTGCCAGCACCCCCGCCAGGGGTTTGAACACTGAAGCTTTCTTT
d_call: .; clone_size: .; v_call: TRBV7-2; j_call: TRBJ1-3; cdr3_aa: CASSLGGSGNTIYF; cdr3_nt: TGTGCCAGCAGCTTAGGTGGCTCTGGAAACACCATATATTTT
d_call: .; clone_size: .; v_call: TRBV11-2; j_call: TRBJ2-5; cdr3_aa: CASSLLGQETQYF; cdr3_nt: TGTGCCAGCAGCTTGTTGGGGCAAGAGACCCAGTACTTC
d_call: .; clone_size: .; v_call: TRBV10-1; j_call: TRBJ2-1; cdr3_aa: CASSEDGTTYNEQFF; cdr3_nt: TGCGCCAGCAGTGAGGACGGGACGACCTACAATGAGCAGTTCTTC
d_call: .; clone_size: .; v_call: TRBV18; j_call: TRBJ1-4; cdr3_aa: CASSPLPTNEKLFF; cdr3_nt: TGTGCCAGCTCACCCCTTCCAACTAATGAAAAACTGTTTTTT
d_call: TRBD1; clone_size: .; v_call: TRBV18; j_call: TRBJ1-4; cdr3_aa: CASSHSDRGRREKLFF; cdr3_nt: TGTGCCAGCTCACACTCTGACAGGGGGCGCAGGGAAAAACTGTTTTTT